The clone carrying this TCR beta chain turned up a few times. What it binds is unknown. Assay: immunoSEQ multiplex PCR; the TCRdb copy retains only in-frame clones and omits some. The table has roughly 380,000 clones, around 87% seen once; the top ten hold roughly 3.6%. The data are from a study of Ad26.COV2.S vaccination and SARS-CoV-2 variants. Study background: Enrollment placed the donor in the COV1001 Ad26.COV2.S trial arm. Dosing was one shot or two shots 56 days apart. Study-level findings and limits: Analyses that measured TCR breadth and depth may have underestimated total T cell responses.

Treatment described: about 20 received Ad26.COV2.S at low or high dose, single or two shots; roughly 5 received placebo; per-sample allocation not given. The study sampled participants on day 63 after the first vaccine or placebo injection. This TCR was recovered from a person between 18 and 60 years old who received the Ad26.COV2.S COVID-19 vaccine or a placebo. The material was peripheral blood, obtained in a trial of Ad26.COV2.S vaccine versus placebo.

The CDR3 here is CASSHDRASTEAFF. Written as DNA, the CDR3 is TGCGCCAGCAGCCACGACAGGGCTTCCACTGAAGCTTTCTTT. The chain couples TRBV4-3 to TRBJ1-1; 7 bases fit TRBD1. V dropped 3 bases and J dropped 4; count of bases not matched to a gene: 5. Germline values: CDR1 LGHNA, CDR2 YSLEER. The CDR3 loop spans 14 amino acids.